This T cell receptor (beta chain) was recorded in a study of T cell repertoires in ileal Crohn's disease. Across the study: The M6 sample came from neoterminal ileum during colonoscopy after surgery. General study findings and limits: Compared with CD4 T cells, sorted CD8 cells carried more expanded clones.

With 1 base removed from V and 0 bases from J, the gap between germline ends came to 13 bases. CDR3 size: 16 residues. Germline assignment: CDR1 GTSNPN and CDR2 SVGIG (reference sequence). Details on this clone: The antigen remains undetermined.

Time point specified: neoterminal ileum biopsy at postoperative endoscopy, about 6 months after surgery. Measured with immunoSEQ multiplex PCR; TCRdb has only the in-frame clones, and not every one. The data show over 3,000 clones, around 70% seen once. The V and J genes are TRBV30 and TRBJ1-3, with D tentatively TRBD1 (6 bases). The TCR sequence derives from an adult with Crohn's disease. The specimen sequenced was ileal tissue. The CDR3 nucleotides are TGTGCCTGGAGTGACGACAGGAGGCTCTCTGGAAACACCATATATTTT. Translating gives CAWSDDRRLSGNTIYF.